This T cell receptor beta chain was obtained from a study of regulatory T cells in long-lasting Graves disease. The study, taken as a whole, reports: Tissue studied was limited to peripheral blood, excluding thyroid tissue. Patients with persistent Graves' had lower TCR diversity than newly diagnosed patients.

The CDR3 sequence is 18 residues long. V shed 1 base, J shed 3 bases, and the junction held 9 bases outside the gene matches. CDR1 and CDR2 from the germline V gene are SGHKS and YYEKEE (reference sequence). There are a few counts of this clonotype. Its antigen is not identified. According to the study, TCR beta libraries were built with iRepertoire HTBI primers and CDR3-region Arm-PCR. TCRdb independently ran MiXCR on the multiplex PCR reads; one entry per CDR3 protein. The data show about 400,000 distinct CDR3 sequences, 15% to 20% seen once. Time point given: newly diagnosed GD, antithyroid drugs for less than 3 months. From PBMCs, RNA was extracted and then used to make the TCR library. These same data were also listed under a study on T cells in Graves' hyperthyroidism and ophthalmopathy. Turning to that study: Diagnosing involved the use of clinical symptoms, serum thyroxine and TRAb, thyroid ultrasound and orbital computed tomography.

The receptor was isolated from a woman younger than 30 with Graves disease. The starting material was peripheral blood mononuclear cells (PBMCs), obtained at new diagnosis, from a patient treated with antithyroid drugs. J is TRBJ2-3 and V is TRBV5-5; 12 nucleotides agree with TRBD2. CDR3: CASSLKLAGGLQTDTQYF. The DNA of the CDR3 is TGTGCCAGCAGCTTGAAGCTAGCGGGGGGGCTTCAGACAGATACGCAGTATTTT. The variable domain in full, with the rest retrieved from reference TRBV5-5 and TRBJ2-3, is DAGVTQSPTHLIKTRGQQVTLRCSPISGHKSVSWYQQVLGQGPQFIFQYYEKEERGRGNFPDRFSARQFPNYSSELNVNALLLGDSALYLCASSLKLAGGLQTDTQYFGPGTRLTVL.